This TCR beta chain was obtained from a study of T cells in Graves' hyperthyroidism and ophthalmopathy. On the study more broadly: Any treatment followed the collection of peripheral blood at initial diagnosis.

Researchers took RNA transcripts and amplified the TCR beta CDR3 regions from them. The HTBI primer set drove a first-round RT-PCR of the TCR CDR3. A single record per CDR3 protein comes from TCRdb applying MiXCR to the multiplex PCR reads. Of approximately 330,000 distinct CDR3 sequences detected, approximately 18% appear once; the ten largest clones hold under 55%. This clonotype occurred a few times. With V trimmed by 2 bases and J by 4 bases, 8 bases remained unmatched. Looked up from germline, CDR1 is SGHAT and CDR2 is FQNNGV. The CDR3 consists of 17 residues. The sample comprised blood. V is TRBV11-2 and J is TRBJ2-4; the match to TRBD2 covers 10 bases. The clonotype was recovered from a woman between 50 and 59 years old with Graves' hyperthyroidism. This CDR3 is CASSLILSSGGKNIQYF. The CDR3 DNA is TGTGCCAGCAGCTTAATTTTGTCTAGCGGGGGTAAAAACATTCAGTACTTC.